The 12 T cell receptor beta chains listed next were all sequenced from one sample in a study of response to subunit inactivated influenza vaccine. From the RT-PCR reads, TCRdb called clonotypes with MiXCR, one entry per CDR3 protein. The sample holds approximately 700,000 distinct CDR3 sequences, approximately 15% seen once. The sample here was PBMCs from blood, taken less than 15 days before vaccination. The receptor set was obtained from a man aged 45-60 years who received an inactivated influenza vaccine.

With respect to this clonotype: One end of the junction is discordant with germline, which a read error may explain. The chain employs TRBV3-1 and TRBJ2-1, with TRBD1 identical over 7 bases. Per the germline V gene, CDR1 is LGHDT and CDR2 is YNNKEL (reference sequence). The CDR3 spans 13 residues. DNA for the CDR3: TGTGCCAGCAGCCAAGACAGGGGGAATGAGCAGTGCTTC. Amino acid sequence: CASSQDRGNEQCF.

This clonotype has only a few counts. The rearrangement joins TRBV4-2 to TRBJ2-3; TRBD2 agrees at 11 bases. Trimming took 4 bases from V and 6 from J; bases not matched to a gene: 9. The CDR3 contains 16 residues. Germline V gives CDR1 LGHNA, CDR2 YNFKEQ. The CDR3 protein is CASSRTSGGQGDTQYF. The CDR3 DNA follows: TGTGCCAGCAGCCGAACTAGCGGGGGCCAGGGGGATACGCAGTATTTT.

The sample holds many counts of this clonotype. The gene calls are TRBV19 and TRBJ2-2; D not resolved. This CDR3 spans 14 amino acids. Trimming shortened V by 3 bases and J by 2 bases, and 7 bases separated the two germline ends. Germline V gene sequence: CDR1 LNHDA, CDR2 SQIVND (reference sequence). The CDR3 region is CASSIGINTGELFF. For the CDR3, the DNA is TGTGCCAGTAGTATTGGAATCAACACCGGGGAGCTGTTTTTT. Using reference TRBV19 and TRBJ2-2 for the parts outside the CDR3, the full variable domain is DGGITQSPKYLFRKEGQNVTLSCEQNLNHDAMYWYRQDPGQGLRLIYYSQIVNDFQKGDIAEGYSVSREKKESFPLTVTSAQKNPTAFYLCASSIGINTGELFFGEGSRLTVL.

In nucleotides, the CDR3 is TGCGCCAGCAGCTTCAGTGTCGGGGACCAAGAGACCCAGTACTTC. This encodes CASSFSVGDQETQYF. The rearrangement uses TRBV5-1 and TRBJ2-5; D is perhaps TRBD2 (5 bases). The V and J ends lost 2 bases and 0 bases respectively, with 11 bases between them. The CDR3 sequence is 15 residues long. From germline, CDR1 is SGHRS and CDR2 YFSETQ. The whole variable domain, filled in from reference TRBV5-1 and TRBJ2-5, reads KAGVTQTPRYLIKTRGQQVTLSCSPISGHRSVSWYQQTPGQGLQFLFEYFSETQRNKGNFPGRFSGRQFSNSRSEMNVSTLELGDSALYLCASSFSVGDQETQYFGPGTRLLVL.

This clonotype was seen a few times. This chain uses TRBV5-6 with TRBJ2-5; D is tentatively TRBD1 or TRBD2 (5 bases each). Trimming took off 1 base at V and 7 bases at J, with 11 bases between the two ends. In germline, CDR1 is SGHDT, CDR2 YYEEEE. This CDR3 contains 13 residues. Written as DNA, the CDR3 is TGTGCCAGCAGCTTGCCGGGGCTGTCGACCCAGTACTTC. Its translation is CASSLPGLSTQYF. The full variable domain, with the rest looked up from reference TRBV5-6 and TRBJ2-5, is DAGVTQSPTHLIKTRGQQVTLRCSPKSGHDTVSWYQQALGQGPQFIFQYYEEEERQRGNFPDRFSGHQFPNYSSELNVNALLLGDSALYLCASSLPGLSTQYFGPGTRLLVL.

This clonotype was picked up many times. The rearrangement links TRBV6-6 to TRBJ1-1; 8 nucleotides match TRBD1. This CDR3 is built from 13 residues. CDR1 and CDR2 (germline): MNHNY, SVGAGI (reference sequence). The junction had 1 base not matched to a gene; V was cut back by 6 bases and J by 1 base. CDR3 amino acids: CASRGQANTEAFF. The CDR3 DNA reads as TGTGCCAGCAGGGGACAGGCGAACACTGAAGCTTTCTTT.

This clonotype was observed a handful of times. CDR3 residues: CASNKEGAVNTGELFF. CDR3 sequence (DNA): TGCGCCAGCAACAAGGAGGGGGCTGTGAACACCGGGGAGCTGTTTTTT. The chain uses TRBV5-1 and TRBJ2-2; D is perhaps TRBD1 (7 bases). The CDR3 spans 16 residues. Germline V gives CDR1 SGHRS, CDR2 YFSETQ. Deletions cut 6 bases from V and 1 base from J, with 16 bases between.

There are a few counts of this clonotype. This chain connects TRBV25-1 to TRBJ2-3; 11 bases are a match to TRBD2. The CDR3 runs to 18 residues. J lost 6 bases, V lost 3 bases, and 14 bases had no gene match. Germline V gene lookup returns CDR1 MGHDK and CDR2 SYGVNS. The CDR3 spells CASSEPRTSGRGRDTQYF. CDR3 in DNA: TGTGCCAGCAGTGAGCCCCGGACTAGCGGGCGGGGTAGGGATACGCAGTATTTT.

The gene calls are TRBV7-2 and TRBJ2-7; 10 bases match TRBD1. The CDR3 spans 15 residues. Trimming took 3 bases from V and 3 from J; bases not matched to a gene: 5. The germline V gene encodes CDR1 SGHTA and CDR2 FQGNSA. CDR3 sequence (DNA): TGTGCCAGCAGCTTCTTTGGACAGGGGGGCTACGAGCAGTACTTC. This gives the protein CASSFFGQGGYEQYF.

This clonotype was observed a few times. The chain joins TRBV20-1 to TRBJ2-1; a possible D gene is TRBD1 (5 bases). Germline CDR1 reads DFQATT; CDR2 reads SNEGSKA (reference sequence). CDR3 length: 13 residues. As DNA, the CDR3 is TGCAGCCGCCGCGGCAGGGCTTACAATGAGCAGTTCTTC. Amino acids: CSRRGRAYNEQFF.

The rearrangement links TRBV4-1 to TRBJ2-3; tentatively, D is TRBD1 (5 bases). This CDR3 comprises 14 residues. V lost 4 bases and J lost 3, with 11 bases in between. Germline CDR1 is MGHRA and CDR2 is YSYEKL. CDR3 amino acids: CASSRTGLTDTQYF. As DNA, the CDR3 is TGCGCCAGCAGCCGTACAGGATTGACAGATACGCAGTATTTT.

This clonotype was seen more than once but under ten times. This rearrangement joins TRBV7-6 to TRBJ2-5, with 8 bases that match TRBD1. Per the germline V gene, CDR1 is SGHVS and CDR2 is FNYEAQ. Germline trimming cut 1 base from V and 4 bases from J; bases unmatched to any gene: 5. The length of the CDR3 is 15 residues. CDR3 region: CASSLEAGGVETQYF. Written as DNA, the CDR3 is TGTGCCAGCAGCTTAGAGGCAGGGGGCGTAGAGACCCAGTACTTC. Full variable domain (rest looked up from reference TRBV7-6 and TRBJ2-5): GAGVSQSPRYKVTKRGQDVALRCDPISGHVSLYWYRQALGQGPEFLTYFNYEAQQDKSGLPNDRFSAERPEGSISTLTIQRTEQRDSAMYRCASSLEAGGVETQYFGPGTRLLVL.